Listed here are 9 T cell receptor beta chains from one sample, sequenced in a study of radiotherapy plus CTLA-4 blockade in lung cancer. Method: immunoSEQ multiplex PCR; TCRdb's copy keeps in-frame clones and lacks some. The sample shows 95,000 to 150,000 clones, around 90% of them seen only once. The specimen comprised peripheral blood, sampled from a patient treated with radiotherapy plus ipilimumab. The receptors here all came from a human donor with non-small cell lung cancer that progressed on radiotherapy plus ipilimumab.

The chain employs TRBV10-2 and TRBJ2-3, with 7 bases that match TRBD2. Germline lookup yields CDR1 WSHSY and CDR2 SAAADI. V lost 7 bases, J lost 2 bases, and 9 bases stayed unmatched. The CDR3 totals 15 residues. CDR3 sequence (DNA): TGCGCCAGCACAGAAGCGGGGAGGGCCACAGATACGCAGTATTTT. Its protein is CASTEAGRATDTQYF.

The J gene is TRBJ2-1, the V gene TRBV2; 7 nucleotides align to TRBD2. Germline CDR1 SNHLY, CDR2 FYNNEI. The CDR3 is 14 amino acids. V lost 8 bases to trimming and J lost 9 bases; unmatched junction nucleotides: 13. The CDR3, as DNA: TGTGCCAGCCATTTTGGCGGGAGTCCCCTTGAGCAGTTCTTC. This encodes CASHFGGSPLEQFF.

DNA of the CDR3: TGTGCCAGCAGCCCCCGCTGGGACTTGCCCTACGAGCAGTACTTC. Its protein is CASSPRWDLPYEQYF. V is TRBV4-2 and J is TRBJ2-5; a weak D match, TRBD2 (6 bases). The J call may be incorrect, as the DNA end agrees better with TRBJ2-7. CDR1 is LGHNA, CDR2 YNFKEQ, per germline. This CDR3 contains 15 residues.

CDR3 region: CASAGEGDEAFF. The CDR3 region has the DNA TGCGCCAGCGCTGGCGAAGGAGATGAAGCTTTCTTT. The chain is built from TRBV10-2 and TRBJ1-1; D unresolved. Trimming removed 8 bases at V and 7 bases at J, with 14 bases between. Germline lookup yields CDR1 WSHSY and CDR2 SAAADI. The CDR3 sequence is 12 residues long.

This clone was recorded once. This sequence joins TRBV7-8 and TRBJ2-2; 7 nucleotides match TRBD2. Per germline, CDR1 SGHVS and CDR2 FQNEAQ. Trimming cost V 0 bases and J 6 bases; bases outside gene matches: 4. The CDR3 is 15 amino acids. The CDR3 sequence: CASSLAGGPAGELFF. CDR3 DNA sequence: TGTGCCAGCAGCTTAGCGGGAGGGCCAGCCGGGGAGCTGTTTTTT.

The rearrangement links TRBV9 to TRBJ2-1; D uncertain. Germline loops: CDR1 SGDLS, CDR2 YYNGEE. Trimming shortened V by 3 bases and J by 5 bases, and 9 bases separated the two germline ends. The CDR3 sequence is 13 residues long. The CDR3 sequence: CASSAGPHNEQFF. CDR3 bases: TGTGCCAGCAGCGCCGGGCCCCACAATGAGCAGTTCTTC. The variable domain in full, completed from reference TRBV9 and TRBJ2-1, reads DSGVTQTPKHLITATGQRVTLRCSPRSGDLSVYWYQQSLDQGLQFLIQYYNGEERAKGNILERFSAQQFPDLHSELNLSSLELGDSALYFCASSAGPHNEQFFGPGTRLTVL.

This clone occurred once. The V gene is TRBV18, the J gene TRBJ1-2; 8 positions agree with TRBD1. Germline V lookup: CDR1 KGHSH, CDR2 LQKENI. CDR3 length equals 17 residues. V was clipped by 6 bases and J by 1 base; unmatched bases: 13. CDR3 bases: TGTGCCAGCTCCTCAACGGGACAGGAGTCGCATAACTATGGCTACACCTTC. Its translation is CASSSTGQESHNYGYTF.

V and J are TRBV6-5 and TRBJ1-3; tentative D call: TRBD1 (5 bases). V gave up 5 bases and J gave up 4 bases, with 15 bases separating them. The CDR3 is made up of 15 amino acids. Germline assignment: CDR1 MNHEY and CDR2 SVGAGI. The CDR3 spells CASSGLWGLGNTIYF. The CDR3 DNA reads TGTGCCAGCAGTGGACTATGGGGCCTAGGAAACACCATATATTTT.

This chain links TRBV5-6 with TRBJ2-5; D gene ambiguous. The CDR3 runs 15 residues. Germline lookup yields CDR1 SGHDT and CDR2 YYEEEE. Deletions cut 1 base from V and 5 bases from J, with 15 bases between. The CDR3 nucleotides are TGTGCCAGCAGCTTGTGGATAGGACGTCAGGAGACCCAGTACTTC. Its translation is CASSLWIGRQETQYF. Variable domain in full (rest from reference TRBV5-6 and TRBJ2-5): DAGVTQSPTHLIKTRGQQVTLRCSPKSGHDTVSWYQQALGQGPQFIFQYYEEEERQRGNFPDRFSGHQFPNYSSELNVNALLLGDSALYLCASSLWIGRQETQYFGPGTRLLVL.